This T cell receptor (beta chain) was retrieved from a study of T cells in Graves' hyperthyroidism and ophthalmopathy (dated by TCRdb to the late 2010s). Concerning the study at large: Peripheral blood samples were taken at initial diagnosis, before any treatment was given. After blood sampling, hyperthyroidism patients were treated with methimazole at a starting dose of 30 mg daily, and ophthalmopathy patients were treated with high-dose intravenous methylprednisolone. In addition, the study compared T-cell repertoires in thyroid tissue and in blood from about six Graves' hyperthyroidism patients. The paper describes TCR Vbeta CDR3 sequencing of 140 or so peripheral blood samples, made up of approximately 40 ophthalmopathy patients, some 80 hyperthyroidism patients and 17 progressor patients. The approximately 100 discovery patients were randomly divided into training and test sets at a 7:3 ratio. TCR V-J signatures able to tell the groups apart were searched for in a discovery cohort of 90 to 100 patients, of whom over 40 had Graves' ophthalmopathy and some 60 had stable Graves' hyperthyroidism. An independent validation cohort of fewer than 20 hyperthyroidism patients and about 16 patients who later progressed to ophthalmopathy tested prospective prediction of ophthalmopathy. Overall study outcomes, separate from this receptor: Sample size was not statistically predetermined, and investigators were not blinded to group allocation. In validation, progression to ophthalmopathy was predicted by the model with around 70% sensitivity and around 76% specificity, a median of approximately 6.5 months before onset. Most expanded thyroid clonotypes (frequency above 0.001) were also found in blood, which suggests that blood repertoires may mirror thyroid immune responses. A 13 V-J signature model separated ophthalmopathy from stable hyperthyroidism, with roughly 88% sensitivity and 81% to 83% specificity in cross-validation and 80%/75% in testing.

The TCR beta CDR3 regions were amplified from the RNA transcripts. The first round of RT-PCR for the TCR CDR3 was performed with the HTBI primer set and the Qiagen OneStep RT-PCR kit. The libraries were constructed in a second round of multiplex PCR and then size-selected and purified. Libraries were sequenced paired-end with 100 bp reads on an Illumina HiSeq2000. The paper's data handling went like this. SOAPnuke was used to process the raw data, with reads discarded if the reads contained adapters or uncalled bases, had a mean Phred below 15, or lacked an exact constant-primer or identifier match. High-quality paired reads were merged using COPE v1.2.5, and each unique nucleotide sequence was defined as a clonotype. MiTCR v1.1 was used to align clonotypes to the IMGT TRBV, TRBD and TRBJ reference segments. Analysis was restricted to V-J combinations with a frequency above 0.0001, which covered roughly 99% of repertoires. The TCS score was defined as the ratio of F50 (clonal expansion) to E x V (chaos), calculated using BLOSUM62-based TCRdist between CDR3 peptides within each V-J. Welch's t-statistics and random forest reduced approximately 520 V-J features to roughly 13, which were used in a naive Bayes classifier (R e1071). TCRdb took the public reads, trimmed them with fastp at Q25, ran MiXCR for clone calling and kept in-frame beta chains. Each entry is one CDR3 protein sequence, shown with its most common DNA and genes. None of the V and J calls come from the authors' own analysis; TCRdb made them. This sample holds approximately 370,000 distinct CDR3 sequences; 15% to 20% were observed only once. Around 35% of the sample lies in the top ten.

This clonotype has just a few counts. Its antigen is currently not known. No base-level quality is on record; no much larger clone is a single base apart. The CDR3, from cysteine to phenylalanine, totals 14 residues. The DNA shown is the 42-base CDR3, in frame from base 1. The germline V gene gives CDR1 as MNHEY and CDR2 as SVGAGI. V is cut back by 1 base and J by 4 bases, with 4 bases in the junction unmatched. Hyperthyroidism patients were newly diagnosed, with disease duration under 2 months, and aged 18 to 65 years. Any patient with an uncontrolled infection, another autoimmune disease, pregnancy or lactation was excluded. Diagnoses were established on the basis of clinical symptoms, serum thyroxine and TRAb, thyroid ultrasound, and orbital computed tomography. For progressor patients, blood was drawn at the first diagnosis of hyperthyroidism, before any ophthalmopathy symptoms had appeared. PBMCs were isolated from about 9.2 ml of fresh peripheral blood by Ficoll-Paque density gradient centrifugation. Progressor patients were first diagnosed with Graves' hyperthyroidism and then developed ophthalmopathy during follow-up. Total RNA was extracted using Trizol reagent, and RNA quality was assessed on an Agilent 2100 Bioanalyzer.

The sequence links TRBV6-5 to TRBJ2-7, and TRBD2 aligns with 7 junction nucleotides. This TCR came from a woman aged 25 to 39 with Graves' hyperthyroidism that later progressed to Graves' ophthalmopathy. Sequenced material: blood. The CDR3 region has the sequence CASSYFWTRYEQYF. The DNA sequence follows: TGTGCCAGCAGTTACTTCTGGACTAGGTACGAGCAGTACTTC.